These 27 T cell receptor beta chains were sequenced from one sample in a study of human T cells and chemical hapten exposure. Noted time point: patch test 3, about 24 weeks after DPC sensitization. As for treatment: therapeutic diphenylcyclopropenone sensitization with weekly scalp DPC. One entry per CDR3 protein, called by TCRdb with MiXCR from the RACE reads. The repertoire holds about 48,000 distinct CDR3 sequences, with approximately 9.9% as singletons. The sequencing used whole blood, collected in connection with sensitization to the hapten diphenylcyclopropenone (DPC). The receptors originated from a woman aged 40 to 50 with alopecia areata. Some clones in this sample may be carry-over from other donors' samples.

This chain connects TRBV14 to TRBJ2-7; D might be TRBD2 (5 bases). The germline V gene has CDR1 SGHDN and CDR2 FVKESK. Deletions cut 6 bases from V and 2 bases from J, with 20 bases between. This CDR3 is built from 16 residues. The CDR3 DNA follows: TGTGCCAGCAGTAACGAGGGCGCCGGTTGGCCCTACGAGCAGTACTTC. This translates into CASSNEGAGWPYEQYF.

V gene TRBV7-2 combines with J gene TRBJ1-1; D is perhaps TRBD1 (6 bases). CDR1 and CDR2 from the germline V gene are SGHTA and FQGNSA. V was cut by 5 bases and J by 10 bases, with 11 bases left in between. This CDR3 comprises 11 residues. The CDR3 DNA sequence: TGTGCCAGCAGCGCGGGGGCAGCAGCTTTCTTT. Amino acids: CASSAGAAAFF.

This clonotype appeared many times. The V call is TRBV5-1, the J call TRBJ1-1, with D possibly being TRBD1 (5 bases). Germline assignment: CDR1 SGHRS and CDR2 YFSETQ. CDR3 size: 14 residues. Trimming pared 4 bases from V and 1 base from J, leaving 11 bases between. The CDR3 loop is CASSMGPGNTEAFF. The CDR3 region has the DNA TGCGCCAGCAGCATGGGACCGGGGAACACTGAAGCTTTCTTT.

This clonotype was detected only a few times. The chain couples TRBV3-1 to TRBJ1-1; the D gene is possibly TRBD1 (6 bases). In germline, CDR1 is LGHDT, CDR2 YNNKEL (reference sequence). V was pared by 4 bases and J by 2 bases, with 14 bases between. CDR3 length: 15 residues. As DNA, the CDR3 is TGTGCCAGCAGCCCAGACCGGGACACAAACACTGAAGCTTTCTTT. Protein sequence: CASSPDRDTNTEAFF.

V and J are TRBV7-3 and TRBJ1-1, with 9 bases that match TRBD1. CDR3 size: 13 residues. Germline values: CDR1 SGHTA, CDR2 FQGTGA. V was clipped by 2 bases and J by 8 bases; unmatched bases: 3. The CDR3 coding sequence is TGTGCCAGCAGCTTATCCGGGACAGGGGAAGCTTTCTTT. This sequence encodes CASSLSGTGEAFF.

The chain links TRBV12-3 or TRBV12-4 to TRBJ2-3; 7 bases line up with TRBD1. V lost 5 bases to trimming and J lost 1 base; unmatched junction nucleotides: 3. This CDR3 comprises 14 residues. CDR3 residues: CASSITGGTDTQYF. The CDR3 DNA is TGTGCCAGCAGTATTACAGGGGGCACAGATACGCAGTATTTT.

The genes are TRBV12-3 or TRBV12-4 and TRBJ2-7, with 8 bases lining up with TRBD1. This CDR3 comprises 15 residues. V trimming: 6 bases; J trimming: 5 bases; junction bases outside the gene matches: 12. DNA of the CDR3: TGTGCCAGCAGACACACCCTTGGACAGGGCCACGAGCAGTACTTC. It specifies CASRHTLGQGHEQYF.

This clonotype was recorded at least ten times. The CDR3 DNA sequence: TGTGCCAGCAGCATGCTCCAGGGCCATGAGCAGTTCTTC. The encoded protein is CASSMLQGHEQFF. The chain links TRBV7-3 to TRBJ2-1, with a weak D call TRBD1 (5 bases). CDR3 length: 13 residues. V shed 5 bases and J shed 8 bases, with 13 bases lying between them. The germline V gene encodes CDR1 SGHTA and CDR2 FQGTGA.

This clonotype came up a few times. The V gene is TRBV14, the J gene TRBJ2-1; 7 nucleotides agree with TRBD2. The CDR3 covers 13 residues. Germline CDR1 SGHDN, CDR2 FVKESK. J was trimmed by 7 bases and V by 5 bases; bases with no gene match: 5. CDR3 region: CASSGLDGNEQFF. CDR3 DNA: TGTGCCAGCAGCGGACTAGACGGGAATGAGCAGTTCTTC. Together with reference TRBV14 and TRBJ2-1, the CDR3 gives the full variable domain: EAGVTQFPSHSVIEKGQTVTLRCDPISGHDNLYWYRRVMGKEIKFLLHFVKESKQDESGMPNNRFLAERTGGTYSTLKVQPAELEDSGVYFCASSGLDGNEQFFGPGTRLTVL.

The chain uses TRBV29-1 and TRBJ2-1, with TRBD1 identical over 11 bases. In germline, CDR1 is SQVTM, CDR2 ANQGSEA. This CDR3 region has 12 residues. The V segment lost 7 bases and the J segment 6 bases; nucleotides outside the gene matches: 2. The CDR3 reads CSAGTGGNEQFF. The CDR3 nucleotides read TGCAGCGCCGGGACAGGGGGCAATGAGCAGTTCTTC.

This clonotype was recorded at least ten times. This chain's CDR3 is CASSQELPEQYF. CDR3 bases: TGTGCCAGCAGCCAAGAGCTTCCAGAGCAGTACTTC. This sequence joins TRBV3-1 and TRBJ2-7; D call uncertain. The V end was cut by 0 bases, the J end by 7 bases, with 7 bases between. The CDR3 extends over 12 amino acids. CDR1 is LGHDT and CDR2 is YNNKEL in the germline V gene (reference sequence).

The chain is built from TRBV7-8 and TRBJ2-7; TRBD1 agrees at 8 bases. Germline loops: CDR1 SGHVS, CDR2 FQNEAQ. The CDR3 sequence is 16 residues long. Losses at the gene ends were 1 base for V and 2 bases for J; bases not matched to a gene: 7. CDR3 residues: CASSLVGQGLTYEQYF. The CDR3, as DNA: TGTGCCAGCAGCTTAGTCGGACAGGGCCTCACCTACGAGCAGTACTTC.

In this sample, this clonotype turned up a few times. V and J are TRBV15 and TRBJ1-4; 9 positions agree with TRBD1. Germline assignment: CDR1 LNHNV and CDR2 YYDKDF (reference sequence). V dropped 5 bases and J dropped 11; count of bases not matched to a gene: 3. The CDR3 contains 12 residues. CDR3 sequence: CATSFDRGKLFF. The DNA for the CDR3 is TGTGCCACCAGCTTCGACAGGGGGAAACTGTTTTTT.

The V gene is TRBV3-1, the J gene TRBJ1-1; D unresolved. Trimming took 1 base from V and 0 from J, leaving 9 bases between them. This CDR3 comprises 15 residues. CDR1 is LGHDT, CDR2 YNNKEL, per germline (reference sequence). As DNA, the CDR3 is TGTGCCAGCAGCCAAGCCCCCGGGGTGAACACTGAAGCTTTCTTT. Amino acids: CASSQAPGVNTEAFF.

This clonotype was seen at least ten times. The V gene is TRBV29-1, the J gene TRBJ2-1; D is ambiguous. CDR1 is SQVTM and CDR2 is ANQGSEA in the germline V gene. CDR3 size: 12 residues. V was trimmed by 0 bases and J by 6 bases, leaving 6 bases between them. The CDR3 here is CSVEDRVNEQFF. Here the CDR3 DNA reads TGCAGCGTTGAAGATCGGGTCAATGAGCAGTTCTTC.

This chain links TRBV12-3 or TRBV12-4 with TRBJ1-2, with a possible D match to TRBD1 (5 bases). Trimming cost V 4 bases and J 6 bases, with 9 bases left between them. The CDR3 covers 12 residues. The CDR3 is CASSSQGNGYTF. CDR3 sequence (DNA): TGTGCCAGCAGTTCCCAGGGAAATGGCTACACCTTC.

The CDR3 DNA is TGCAGCGTTGAGATTGACAGGGAAGAGACCCAGTACTTC. It encodes CSVEIDREETQYF. This chain links TRBV29-1 with TRBJ2-5; the match to TRBD1 covers 7 bases. The CDR3 loop spans 13 amino acids. After removal of 3 bases from V and 3 bases from J, the junction contained 4 bases not matched to a gene. Germline V gene lookup returns CDR1 SQVTM and CDR2 ANQGSEA.

The genes are TRBV28 and TRBJ2-7, with 8 bases fitting TRBD1. Germline V CDR1 and CDR2: MDHEN, SYDVKM. The length of the CDR3 is 14 residues. V gave up 7 bases and J gave up 2 bases; unmatched junction bases: 7. CDR3 coding DNA: TGTGCCAGCAAAAGGGGACAGGCCCCCTACGAGCAGTACTTC. Residues: CASKRGQAPYEQYF.

This clonotype was observed at least ten times. This chain joins TRBV29-1 and TRBJ1-1; maybe TRBD1 (5 bases). Germline V gives CDR1 SQVTM, CDR2 ANQGSEA. The CDR3 totals 12 residues. The V end was cut by 4 bases, the J end by 1 base, with 7 bases between. CDR3 in DNA: TGCAGCGTTGTAGGGGCGAACACTGAAGCTTTCTTT. Its protein product is CSVVGANTEAFF. The full variable domain, rest sourced from reference TRBV29-1 and TRBJ1-1, is SAVISQKPSRDICQRGTSLTIQCQVDSQVTMMFWYRQQPGQSLTLIATANQGSEATYESGFVIDKFPISRPNLTFSTLTVSNMSPEDSSIYLCSVVGANTEAFFGQGTRLTVV.

The V and J genes are TRBV20-1 and TRBJ1-1; no clear D. The CDR3 extends over 12 amino acids. The V end lost 1 base, the J end lost 4 bases, and 7 bases lay between the germline ends. The V gene's germline CDR1 is DFQATT and CDR2 SNEGSKA (reference sequence). CDR3 sequence: CSARVEGTEAFF. Here the CDR3 DNA reads TGCAGTGCTAGAGTGGAGGGCACTGAAGCTTTCTTT.

This clonotype occurred many times. The chain carries TRBV11-3 and TRBJ1-1; D gene ambiguous. Germline V gene lookup returns CDR1 SGHNT and CDR2 YENEEA. The CDR3 runs 13 residues. The V and J ends lost 5 bases and 0 bases respectively, with 7 bases between them. The CDR3 region is CASSPNMNTEAFF. The CDR3 DNA follows: TGTGCCAGCAGCCCGAACATGAACACTGAAGCTTTCTTT.

The gene calls are TRBV20-1 and TRBJ1-3, with 7 bases identical to TRBD1. V trimming: 7 bases; J trimming: 2 bases; junction bases outside the gene matches: 8. Germline values: CDR1 DFQATT, CDR2 SNEGSKA (reference sequence). This CDR3 contains 14 residues. The CDR3 DNA is TGCAGTGGAAGAGAGGGGGCGGCTGGAAACACCATATATTTT. This gives the protein CSGREGAAGNTIYF.

The rearrangement joins TRBV3-1 to TRBJ2-6; D gene ambiguous. V dropped 0 bases and J dropped 8 bases, with 5 bases sitting between them. Germline V gene lookup returns CDR1 LGHDT and CDR2 YNNKEL (reference sequence). CDR3 size: 13 residues. The CDR3 loop is CASSQDDPNVLTF. CDR3 nucleotides: TGTGCCAGCAGCCAAGATGACCCCAACGTCCTGACTTTC.

The chain combines TRBV30 with TRBJ1-1; D is possibly TRBD1 (6 bases). The CDR3 has 15 amino acids. The germline V and J ends were trimmed by 2 bases and 5 bases, with 18 bases remaining between them. Germline V gene data show CDR1 as GTSNPN and CDR2 as SVGIG (reference sequence). The CDR3 loop is CAWSPTLRGETEAFF. CDR3 nucleotides: TGTGCCTGGAGTCCCACCCTCAGGGGAGAGACTGAAGCTTTCTTT.

To note about this clonotype: One base away lies a much larger clone, so this may be a sequencing read error. This chain joins TRBV7-9 and TRBJ1-2; 7 nucleotides line up with TRBD1. V shed 4 bases, J shed 8 bases, and the junction held 7 bases outside the gene matches. This CDR3 spans 13 amino acids. CDR1 is SEHNR and CDR2 is FQNEAQ in the germline V gene (reference sequence). The CDR3 region has the DNA TGTGCCAGCAGCTCGGAGGGGGCTTTCGGCTACACCTTC. Amino acid sequence: CASSSEGAFGYTF. Full variable domain (remainder filled in from reference TRBV7-9 and TRBJ1-2): DTGVSQNPRHKITKRGQNVTFRCDPISEHNRLYWYRQTLGQGPEFLTYFQNEAQLEKSRLLSDRFSAERPKGSFSTLEIQRTEQGDSAMYLCASSSEGAFGYTFGSGTRLTVV.

This clonotype has ten or more counts. This chain joins TRBV12-3 or TRBV12-4 and TRBJ2-4; D might be TRBD1 (6 bases). Trimming took 3 bases from V and 6 from J, leaving 18 bases between them. The CDR3 has 16 amino acids. Here the CDR3 DNA reads TGTGCCAGCAGTTTCCCCCTCTCAGGGGCTTCAAACATTCAGTACTTC. It is translated as CASSFPLSGASNIQYF.

This clonotype was counted ten times or more. The chain uses TRBV7-2 and TRBJ2-4; no reliable D call. Trimming stripped 0 bases from V and 6 bases from J, with 12 bases between. CDR3 length equals 15 residues. In germline, CDR1 is SGHTA, CDR2 FQGNSA. CDR3 sequence reads: CASSLAAGGPNIQYF. CDR3 nucleotide sequence: TGTGCCAGCAGCTTAGCTGCAGGCGGACCAAACATTCAGTACTTC.